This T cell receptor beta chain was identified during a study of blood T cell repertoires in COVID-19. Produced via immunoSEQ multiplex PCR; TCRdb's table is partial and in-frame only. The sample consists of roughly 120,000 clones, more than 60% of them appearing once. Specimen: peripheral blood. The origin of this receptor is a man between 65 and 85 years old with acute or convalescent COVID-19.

The CDR3 bases are TGTGCCAGCAGCTTGGGACAGACTAATTCACCCCTCCACTTT. The encoded protein is CASSLGQTNSPLHF. The rearrangement links TRBV5-6 to TRBJ1-6, with D perhaps TRBD1 (5 bases). Per germline, CDR1 SGHDT and CDR2 YYEEEE. This CDR3 region has 14 residues. V lost 0 bases to trimming and J lost 6 bases, with 7 bases between them.